This TCR beta chain was captured by sequencing in a study of regulatory T cells in long-lasting Graves disease. Study-wide results and caveats: Limited samples may have lowered accuracy.

This clonotype has at least ten counts. Antigen specificity is unknown. Assembly of TCR beta libraries relied on iRepertoire HTBI primers together with Arm-PCR of CDR3 regions. From the multiplex PCR reads, TCRdb called clonotypes with MiXCR, one entry per CDR3 protein. Of 390,000 or so distinct CDR3 sequences listed, about 12% are singletons. Described time point: newly diagnosed GD, antithyroid drugs for less than 3 months. RNA extracted from PBMCs served as the sequencing template. V trimming: 1 base; J trimming: 0 bases; junction bases outside the gene matches: 6. CDR3 length equals 17 residues. Germline-derived CDR1 and CDR2 are SGHTA and FQGNSA. This same sample was also taken into another study, of T cells in Graves' hyperthyroidism and ophthalmopathy. This second study says: Uncontrolled infections, other autoimmune diseases, pregnancy or lactation led to exclusion of patients. The diagnoses drew upon clinical symptoms, serum thyroxine and TRAb, thyroid ultrasound and orbital computed tomography.

This chain uses TRBV7-2 with TRBJ1-3, with 7 bases fitting TRBD1. The sequence was obtained from a woman younger than 30 with Graves disease. The sequencing used peripheral blood mononuclear cells (PBMCs), collected at new diagnosis, from a patient treated with antithyroid drugs. The CDR3 DNA sequence: TGTGCCAGCAGCTTAGGTCGCCAGGGGGTCTCTGGAAACACCATATATTTT. It encodes CASSLGRQGVSGNTIYF.